These 16 T cell receptor beta chains were sequenced from one sample in a study of T-cell reconstitution after alpha-beta-depleted transplantation in children. Using unique molecular identifiers, the investigators prepared the TCRbeta library. TCRdb redid the calling of the PCR reads with MiXCR, one entry per CDR3 protein. Of 670,000 or so distinct CDR3 sequences in the sample, around 12% were seen once. The sample consisted of PBMCs, taken before TCRalphabeta/CD19-depleted stem cell transplant. Receptors were obtained from a girl aged 2 to 10 with congenital amegakaryocytic thrombocytopenia, due to receive a stem cell transplant.

The V gene is TRBV12-3 or TRBV12-4, the J gene TRBJ2-1, with 10 bases identical to TRBD2. The V segment lost 6 bases and the J segment 7 bases; nucleotides outside the gene matches: 9. The CDR3 is 15 residues long. The CDR3: CASSLASGSGNEQFF. The DNA of the CDR3 is TGTGCCAGCAGCTTGGCTAGCGGGAGCGGGAATGAGCAGTTCTTC.

This clonotype was counted between two and nine times. The CDR3 spells CSVKGLAFLDEQYF. CDR3 nucleotide sequence: TGCAGTGTTAAGGGACTAGCGTTTTTGGACGAGCAGTACTTC. The J gene is TRBJ2-7, the V gene TRBV20-1, with 10 nucleotides matching TRBD2. This CDR3 region has 14 residues. Germline CDR1 DFQATT, CDR2 SNEGSKA (reference sequence). After removal of 7 bases from V and 5 bases from J, the junction contained 11 bases not matched to a gene.

The chain is built from TRBV27 and TRBJ2-7; D unclear. V shed 2 bases and J shed 0 bases, with 11 bases lying between them. The CDR3 is 15 amino acids. In germline, CDR1 is MNHEY, CDR2 SMNVEV (reference sequence). This chain's CDR3 is CASSLIGPSSYEQYF. In DNA, the CDR3 is TGTGCCAGCAGTTTAATCGGCCCTAGCTCCTACGAGCAGTACTTC.

There are many counts of this clonotype. The genes are TRBV5-1 and TRBJ2-1; TRBD2 matches 14 bases. The CDR3 runs to 19 residues. Germline lookup yields CDR1 SGHRS and CDR2 YFSETQ. Trimming at V came to 4 bases and at J to 3 bases, leaving 12 bases not matched to a gene. The CDR3 is CASSPGLAGGQAIYNEQFF. CDR3 coding DNA: TGCGCCAGCAGCCCTGGACTAGCGGGAGGACAAGCTATCTACAATGAGCAGTTCTTC.

The table lists this clonotype with a few counts. The genes are TRBV5-1 and TRBJ1-2; no definite D call. The germline CDR1 and CDR2 sequences are SGHRS and YFSETQ. The germline V and J ends were trimmed by 0 bases and 4 bases, with 13 bases remaining between them. The CDR3 has 15 residues. CDR3 region: CASSLGSVGSYGYTF. The CDR3 DNA reads TGCGCCAGCAGCTTGGGATCTGTGGGGAGCTATGGCTACACCTTC.

The sample holds many counts of this clonotype. The rearrangement uses TRBV7-6 and TRBJ2-1; D remains unclear. Between the trimmed V and J ends, which lost 3 bases and 8 bases, there was a span of 14 bases. CDR1 is SGHVS, CDR2 FNYEAQ, per germline. The CDR3 extends over 14 amino acids. CDR3 sequence (DNA): TGTGCCAGCAGCTTCGGCGGTGGTTTTTATGAGCAGTTCTTC. Its protein product is CASSFGGGFYEQFF.

This clonotype was seen ten or more times. The chain combines TRBV20-1 with TRBJ2-3; D call uncertain. Germline V gene sequence: CDR1 DFQATT, CDR2 SNEGSKA (reference sequence). The CDR3 runs to 13 residues. The V end was cut by 0 bases, the J end by 4 bases, with 8 bases between. The CDR3 DNA sequence: TGCAGTGCTAGAGATGTAAGCCCAGATACGCAGTATTTT. Its protein product is CSARDVSPDTQYF.

The sample holds many counts of this clonotype. V and J are TRBV20-1 and TRBJ2-7; 7 nucleotides agree with TRBD1. V was pared by 0 bases and J by 3 bases, with 5 bases of the junction left unmatched. The germline gives CDR1 DFQATT, CDR2 SNEGSKA (reference sequence). This CDR3 has 14 residues. The CDR3 sequence: CSARDHRQGYEQYF. Here the CDR3 DNA reads TGCAGTGCTAGAGATCATCGACAGGGCTACGAGCAGTACTTC.

This clonotype was counted many times. This chain connects TRBV20-1 to TRBJ2-7; D is ambiguous. The germline gives CDR1 DFQATT, CDR2 SNEGSKA (reference sequence). Trimming left V 1 base short and J 0 bases short, with 7 bases between. This CDR3 is 13 amino acids long. For the CDR3, the DNA is TGCAGTGCTAGAGTCGGGTACTCCTACGAGCAGTACTTC. This codes for CSARVGYSYEQYF.

This clonotype has ten or more counts. The chain links TRBV7-9 to TRBJ1-2, with 7 bases matching TRBD1. V lost 2 bases, J lost 4 bases, and 4 bases stayed unmatched. Germline CDR1 is SEHNR and CDR2 is FQNEAQ (reference sequence). The CDR3 runs 14 residues. The CDR3 DNA sequence: TGTGCCAGCAGCTTAACGGACAGGCCCTATGGCTACACCTTC. It is translated as CASSLTDRPYGYTF.

In this sample, this clonotype turned up a few times. V and J are TRBV11-2 and TRBJ2-7; D gene uncertain. The V end lost 1 base, the J end lost 0 bases, and 10 bases lay between the germline ends. The germline CDR1 and CDR2 sequences are SGHAT and FQNNGV. This CDR3 has 15 residues. The chain's CDR3 is CASSLVLLHSYEQYF. As DNA, the CDR3 is TGTGCCAGCAGCTTAGTACTACTTCACTCCTACGAGCAGTACTTC. Full variable domain (remainder filled in from reference TRBV11-2 and TRBJ2-7): EAGVAQSPRYKIIEKRQSVAFWCNPISGHATLYWYQQILGQGPKLLIQFQNNGVVDDSQLPKDRFSAERLKGVDSTLKIQPAKLEDSAVYLCASSLVLLHSYEQYFGPGTRLTVT.

There are a few counts of this clonotype. The rearrangement joins TRBV28 to TRBJ1-5; D is perhaps TRBD1 (5 bases). The CDR3 contains 17 residues. Germline CDR1 is MDHEN and CDR2 is SYDVKM. V was trimmed by 3 bases and J by 0 bases, leaving 15 bases between them. CDR3 sequence: CASSFGGAFNSNQPQHF. The CDR3 DNA follows: TGTGCCAGCAGTTTTGGAGGGGCGTTCAATAGCAATCAGCCCCAGCATTTT.

The chain combines TRBV7-2 with TRBJ2-2; D unresolved. The CDR3 is 13 amino acids. CDR1 SGHTA and CDR2 FQGNSA come from the germline V gene. Trimming pared 5 bases from V and 8 bases from J, leaving 12 bases between. The CDR3 DNA follows: TGTGCCAGCAGCACCCTCAGGCGGGGGGAGCTGTTTTTT. This gives the protein CASSTLRRGELFF.

This clonotype was seen a single time. A much larger clone sits a single nucleotide away, making a read error possible. This is likely a read error, given that the CDR3 carries no conserved phenylalanine or tryptophan at its end. J is TRBJ1-6 and V is TRBV12-3 or TRBV12-4; D may be TRBD1 (6 bases). CDR3 length: 13 residues. Between the trimmed V and J ends, which lost 10 bases and 13 bases, there was a span of 20 bases. CDR3 sequence (DNA): TGTGCCACTCGACAGGAATTTTTGATTCCCCTCCACTAT. Residues: CATRQEFLIPLHY.

In its sample, this clonotype was seen many times. The rearrangement joins TRBV20-1 to TRBJ1-4; D is ambiguous. Germline V gives CDR1 DFQATT, CDR2 SNEGSKA (reference sequence). The V gene lost 1 base and the J gene lost 6 bases, with 21 bases spanning the gap. The CDR3 runs 17 residues. For the CDR3, the DNA is TGCAGTGCTAGAGGATGGGTTTCCCAGACTTCGGATGAAAAACTGTTTTTT. Its protein is CSARGWVSQTSDEKLFF.

In its sample, this clonotype was seen many times. The gene calls are TRBV10-3 and TRBJ2-3, with 7 positions matching TRBD2. V was pared by 2 bases and J by 2 bases, with 7 bases of the junction left unmatched. Germline CDR1 reads ENHRY; CDR2 reads SYGVKD. This CDR3 region has 16 residues. The CDR3 here is CAISEPGLSDTDTQYF. For the CDR3, the DNA is TGTGCCATCAGTGAGCCGGGACTAAGTGACACAGATACGCAGTATTTT.